This entry lists 20 T cell receptor beta chains sequenced from one sample in a study of blood T cell repertoires in COVID-19. Assay: immunoSEQ multiplex PCR; the TCRdb copy retains only in-frame clones and omits some. Among approximately 210,000 clones listed, 85% to 95% were seen once. The sample was peripheral blood. The receptors shown here come from a young man with COVID-19, enrolled during active disease.

This clone appeared a single time. The chain recombines TRBV12-3 or TRBV12-4 with TRBJ2-3; D ambiguous. This CDR3 is built from 12 residues. Deletions cut 1 base from V and 9 bases from J, with 8 bases between. This CDR3 reads CASSLEPITQYF. The CDR3 nucleotides read TGTGCCAGCAGTTTAGAGCCGATAACGCAGTATTTT.

CDR3 sequence reads: CASRTGRGNYGYTF. Here the CDR3 DNA reads TGTGCCAGCAGGACAGGTCGTGGCAACTATGGCTACACCTTC. The chain links TRBV6-5 to TRBJ1-2; D is possibly TRBD1 (6 bases). Germline CDR1 reads MNHEY; CDR2 reads SVGAGI. CDR3 length equals 14 residues. The V end was cut by 6 bases, the J end by 2 bases, with 13 bases between.

J is TRBJ1-5 and V is TRBV7-2; D unresolved. CDR3 length: 15 amino acids. Trimming took off 2 bases at V and 4 bases at J, with 12 bases between the two ends. Per germline, CDR1 SGHTA and CDR2 FQGNSA. The CDR3 DNA sequence: TGTGCCAGCAGCTTATTGCGGGCTGTAAATCAGCCCCAGCATTTT. This gives the protein CASSLLRAVNQPQHF.

The V call is TRBV3-1 (or the pseudogene TRBV3-2), the J call TRBJ2-2; D is perhaps TRBD1 (5 bases). The CDR3 is 15 residues long. In germline, CDR1 is LGHDT, CDR2 YNNKEL (reference sequence). The V gene lost 2 bases and the J gene lost 3 bases, with 10 bases spanning the gap. The CDR3 DNA sequence: TGTGCCAGCAGCCAATTCCCAGGGTACACCGGGGAGCTGTTTTTT. It is translated as CASSQFPGYTGELFF.

The chain carries TRBV15 and TRBJ2-1; TRBD1 might be the D (5 bases). Looked up from germline, CDR1 is LNHNV and CDR2 is YYDKDF (reference sequence). The CDR3 spans 14 residues. V lost 4 bases to trimming and J lost 5 bases, with 12 bases between them. The CDR3 is CATSKEDTHNEQFF. The DNA for the CDR3 is TGTGCCACCAGCAAAGAGGACACTCACAATGAGCAGTTCTTC.

This clone showed up just once. The rearrangement joins TRBV3-1 (or the pseudogene TRBV3-2) to TRBJ2-1; unclear D gene. Germline V gives CDR1 LGHDT, CDR2 YNNKEL (reference sequence). V was cut by 0 bases and J by 1 base, with 7 bases left in between. The CDR3 has 15 residues. This CDR3 reads CASSQDLGSYNEQFF. CDR3 DNA: TGTGCCAGCAGCCAAGATCTAGGTTCCTACAATGAGCAGTTCTTC.

The genes are TRBV19 and TRBJ1-1; 8 bases align to TRBD1. The CDR3 has 15 residues. Germline trimming cut 6 bases from V and 6 bases from J; bases unmatched to any gene: 12. Germline V gives CDR1 LNHDA, CDR2 SQIVND (reference sequence). This CDR3 is CASRKMAGGPPEAFF. In DNA form, the CDR3 reads TGTGCCAGTAGGAAGATGGCAGGGGGCCCCCCTGAAGCTTTCTTT. The complete variable domain, with remaining parts taken from reference TRBV19 and TRBJ1-1, reads DGGITQSPKYLFRKEGQNVTLSCEQNLNHDAMYWYRQDPGQGLRLIYYSQIVNDFQKGDIAEGYSVSREKKESFPLTVTSAQKNPTAFYLCASRKMAGGPPEAFFGQGTRLTVV.

This chain connects TRBV24-1 to TRBJ2-1; TRBD1 aligns across 11 bases. This CDR3 is 14 amino acids long. V shed 9 bases, J shed 8 bases, and the junction held 8 bases outside the gene matches. CDR1 KGHDR and CDR2 SFDVKD come from the germline V gene. This chain's CDR3 is CATESGTGGYEQFF. The DNA of the CDR3 is TGTGCCACCGAGTCAGGGACAGGGGGATATGAGCAGTTCTTC.

The chain uses TRBV2 and TRBJ1-6, with 7 positions matching TRBD1. V trimming: 3 bases; J trimming: 6 bases; junction bases outside the gene matches: 5. Looked up from germline, CDR1 is SNHLY and CDR2 is FYNNEI. CDR3 length: 15 residues. The CDR3 DNA reads as TGTGCCAGCAGTGAGATGACAGGGCGTAATTCACCCCTCCACTTT. Protein sequence: CASSEMTGRNSPLHF.

The V call is TRBV7-9, the J call TRBJ2-3, with TRBD1 identical over 8 bases. The germline V gene encodes CDR1 SEHNR and CDR2 FQNEAQ (reference sequence). This CDR3 is 16 amino acids long. J gave up 4 bases and V 5 bases, and 11 bases lay outside the gene matches. The CDR3 here is CASSTGQALRPDTQYF. Written as DNA, the CDR3 is TGTGCCAGCAGCACGGGACAGGCTCTCCGCCCAGATACGCAGTATTTT. Complete variable domain (other parts from reference TRBV7-9 and TRBJ2-3): DTGVSQNPRHKITKRGQNVTFRCDPISEHNRLYWYRQTLGQGPEFLTYFQNEAQLEKSRLLSDRFSAERPKGSFSTLEIQRTEQGDSAMYLCASSTGQALRPDTQYFGPGTRLTVL.

This CDR3 reads CASSTSRVGNTEAFF. The CDR3, as DNA: TGTGCCAGCAGCACGTCCAGGGTGGGGAACACTGAAGCTTTCTTT. The J gene is TRBJ1-1, the V gene TRBV6-5, with TRBD1 as a possible D gene (5 bases). Trimming removed 6 bases at V and 1 base at J, with 15 bases between. The CDR3 runs to 15 residues. Germline CDR1 MNHEY, CDR2 SVGAGI.

The chain employs TRBV5-4 and TRBJ2-3; 9 nucleotides match TRBD1. Germline V gene data show CDR1 as SGHNT and CDR2 as YYREEE (reference sequence). J lost 4 bases, V lost 3 bases, and 6 bases had no gene match. This CDR3 has 15 amino acids. The CDR3 sequence is CASSSDRGKSDTQYF. The DNA of the CDR3 is TGTGCCAGCAGCTCCGACAGGGGGAAGTCAGATACGCAGTATTTT.

The CDR3 coding sequence is TGTGCCACCAGCAGAGTGGGGGGAAGTAAAAAACTGTTTTTT. Its translation: CATSRVGGSKKLFF. This chain uses TRBV15 with TRBJ1-4; possible D gene TRBD1, 5 bases. V shed 1 base and J shed 9 bases, with 12 bases lying between them. The CDR3 has 14 amino acids. Germline loops: CDR1 LNHNV, CDR2 YYDKDF (reference sequence).

The V call is TRBV5-4, the J call TRBJ2-7; 10 nucleotides align to TRBD2. CDR1 is SGHNT, CDR2 YYREEE, per germline (reference sequence). CDR3 size: 14 residues. V shed 4 bases, J shed 2 bases, and the junction held 3 bases outside the gene matches. The CDR3 coding sequence is TGTGCCAGCAGCGTCACTAGCGGGGCCTACGAGCAGTACTTC. It is translated as CASSVTSGAYEQYF.

The CDR3 DNA reads as TGTGCCAGCAGCACTAGAGAGGAAGAGACCCAGTACTTC. It is translated as CASSTREEETQYF. This chain joins TRBV2 and TRBJ2-5, with a tentative D call TRBD2 (5 bases). V shed 6 bases and J shed 3 bases, with 11 bases lying between them. This CDR3 is 13 amino acids long. Germline V gene lookup returns CDR1 SNHLY and CDR2 FYNNEI.

This chain links TRBV5-1 with TRBJ2-7; the match to TRBD2 covers 15 bases. The germline V gene encodes CDR1 SGHRS and CDR2 YFSETQ. V gave up 4 bases and J gave up 1 base; unmatched junction bases: 6. The CDR3 consists of 17 residues. The CDR3 DNA reads TGCGCCAGCAGCGATCCAGGGACTAGCGGGAGGTCCTACGAGCAGTACTTC. Translated: CASSDPGTSGRSYEQYF.

The J gene is TRBJ1-6, the V gene TRBV3-1 (or the pseudogene TRBV3-2), with 9 positions matching TRBD1. From germline, CDR1 is LGHDT and CDR2 YNNKEL (reference sequence). This CDR3 is built from 16 residues. The V and J ends lost 1 base and 7 bases, in that order; junction bases with no gene match: 5. The CDR3 is CASSQGWDRVNSPLHF. CDR3 DNA: TGTGCCAGCAGCCAAGGTTGGGACAGGGTAAATTCACCCCTCCACTTT.

The CDR3 DNA reads as TGTGCCAGCAGTTCTGGTCGGAGCCCCATGGACAGGAACCAGCGGAGTCAGCCCCAGCATTTT. The encoded protein is CASSSGRSPMDRNQRSQPQHF. The chain employs TRBV27 and TRBJ1-5; TRBD1 matches 7 bases. The CDR3 loop spans 21 amino acids. V lost 4 bases to trimming and J lost 6 bases; unmatched junction nucleotides: 27. Germline V gene data show CDR1 as MNHEY and CDR2 as SMNVEV (reference sequence).

V usage is TRBV6-5 and J usage is TRBJ2-2, with 9 bases aligning to TRBD1. The germline V gene has CDR1 MNHEY and CDR2 SVGAGI. With 5 bases clipped from V and 6 bases from J, the junction kept 4 bases outside the gene matches. The CDR3 runs to 14 residues. CDR3 in DNA: TGTGCCAGCAGTCGGGACAGGGAACCCGGGGAGCTGTTTTTT. It yields the protein CASSRDREPGELFF.

This sequence joins TRBV9 and TRBJ2-3; 8 bases fit TRBD2. CDR3 size: 16 residues. Germline lookup yields CDR1 SGDLS and CDR2 YYNGEE. Trimming removed 4 bases from V and 0 bases from J; junction bases left unmatched: 7. CDR3 coding DNA: TGTGCCAGCAGCTCAAAGCGGGGGACTAGCACAGATACGCAGTATTTT. Translated: CASSSKRGTSTDTQYF.